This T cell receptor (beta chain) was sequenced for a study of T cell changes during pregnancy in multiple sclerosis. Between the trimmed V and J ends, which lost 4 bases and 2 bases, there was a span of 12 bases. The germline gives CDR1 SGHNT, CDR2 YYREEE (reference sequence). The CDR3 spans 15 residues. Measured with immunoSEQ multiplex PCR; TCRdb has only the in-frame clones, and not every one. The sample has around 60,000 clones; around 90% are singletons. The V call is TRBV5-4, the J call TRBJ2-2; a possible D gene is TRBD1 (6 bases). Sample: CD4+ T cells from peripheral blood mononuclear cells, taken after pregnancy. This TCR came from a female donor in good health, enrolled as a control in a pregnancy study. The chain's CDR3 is CASSPGTHNTGELFF. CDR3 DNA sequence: TGTGCCAGCAGCCCCGGGACACATAACACCGGGGAGCTGTTTTTT. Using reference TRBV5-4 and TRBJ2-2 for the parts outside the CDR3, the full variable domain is ETGVTQSPTHLIKTRGQQVTLRCSSQSGHNTVSWYQQALGQGPQFIFQYYREEENGRGNFPPRFSGLQFPNYSSELNVNALELDDSALYLCASSPGTHNTGELFFGEGSRLTVL.